A selection of T cell receptor beta chains follows, all from one sample in a study of blood T cell repertoires in COVID-19. This table comes from immunoSEQ multiplex PCR, and its TCRdb copy is limited to in-frame clones, with some not included. The sample holds about 260,000 clones, over 75% seen once. Sequenced: peripheral blood. The receptors stem from a woman between 70 and 85 years old with COVID-19, enrolled during active disease. CDR3s include the opening cysteine and the closing phenylalanine or tryptophan.

V,CDR3
TRBV29-1,CSVTPTGGIETQYF
TRBV28,CASRRTGAREQFF
TRBV7-2,CASSSSGTGDGYTF
TRBV7-2,CASSLGPTSAHEQYF
TRBV7-3,CASRQERNTEAFF
TRBV2,CATAGQGILEQYF
TRBV18,CASSPGQGSDYTF
TRBV9,CASSADIYGYTF
TRBV28,CATDEAGLAGVDTQYF
TRBV4-1,CASSQAGGWEQYF
TRBV5-1,CASSTSGTTYNEQFF
TRBV2,CASSEETGGSEKLFF
TRBV4-1,CASSQDREGASGNTIYF
TRBV19,CASSIEASGNTGELFF
TRBV10-3,CAISESSGTGDYEQYF
TRBV29-1,CSQGKQYF